Presented here are 25 T cell receptor beta chains from one specimen sequenced in a study of Ad26.COV2.S vaccination and SARS-CoV-2 variants. Treatment reported: about 20 received Ad26.COV2.S at low or high dose, single or two shots; a few received placebo; per-sample allocation not given. Day 63 after the first injection of vaccine or placebo was the sampling time. Using immunoSEQ multiplex PCR, the repertoire was profiled, and TCRdb retains in-frame clones only, with some absent. The profile shows over 350,000 clones, around nine tenths of them singletons. The sequences come from peripheral blood, collected in a trial of Ad26.COV2.S vaccine versus placebo. Receptor source: a person aged 18-65 years who received the Ad26.COV2.S COVID-19 vaccine or a placebo.

The chain is built from TRBV7-6 and TRBJ1-3, with D unresolved. The CDR3 loop spans 15 amino acids. CDR1 SGHVS and CDR2 FNYEAQ come from the germline V gene. The V end was cut by 5 bases, the J end by 0 bases, with 11 bases between. In nucleotides, the CDR3 is TGTGCCAGCAGCCCTACACTGAACTCTGGAAACACCATATATTTT. The encoded protein is CASSPTLNSGNTIYF.

The chain joins TRBV10-3 to TRBJ2-3; TRBD1 matches at 9 bases. The CDR3 is 14 residues long. The germline CDR1 and CDR2 sequences are ENHRY and SYGVKD. J gave up 5 bases and V 8 bases, and 8 bases lay outside the gene matches. In DNA, the CDR3 is TGTGCCATCGGGCGGACAGGGGTTTTAGATACGCAGTATTTT. This translates into CAIGRTGVLDTQYF.

The V and J genes are TRBV7-9 and TRBJ2-2; 13 bases line up with TRBD2. CDR3 length: 19 amino acids. Germline loops: CDR1 SEHNR, CDR2 FQNEAQ (reference sequence). J was trimmed by 1 base and V by 5 bases; bases with no gene match: 10. CDR3: CASSPKLAGGRMNTGELFF. In nucleotides, the CDR3 is TGTGCCAGCAGCCCTAAACTAGCGGGGGGGAGAATGAACACCGGGGAGCTGTTTTTT.

The chain recombines TRBV4-2 with TRBJ1-3, with no clear D. The CDR3 is 16 residues long. CDR1 is LGHNA, CDR2 YNFKEQ, per germline. Trimming cost V 1 base and J 0 bases, with 10 bases left between them. CDR3 nucleotides: TGTGCCAGCAGCCAAGGTCTAAAGGTCTCTGGAAACACCATATATTTT. Amino acids: CASSQGLKVSGNTIYF.

The chain combines TRBV6-2 or TRBV6-3 with TRBJ2-3; D remains ambiguous. The germline V gene encodes CDR1 MNHEY and CDR2 SVGEGT. The CDR3 loop spans 12 amino acids. V lost 2 bases and J 4 bases, leaving 4 bases between the germline ends. The CDR3 nucleotides are TGTGCCAGCAGTTACAGGTCAGATACGCAGTATTTT. Its translation: CASSYRSDTQYF.

V and J are TRBV4-3 and TRBJ2-1; the D is unclear. V shed 2 bases and J shed 0 bases, with 8 bases lying between them. The length of the CDR3 is 15 residues. CDR1 is LGHNA and CDR2 is YSLEER in the germline V gene. The CDR3 DNA is TGCGCCAGCAGCCAATCCCAGGACTCCTACAATGAGCAGTTCTTC. Translating it yields CASSQSQDSYNEQFF.

The J gene is TRBJ2-2, the V gene TRBV30; the D is unclear. This CDR3 spans 14 amino acids. The V end was cut by 3 bases, the J end by 4 bases, with 12 bases between. Germline CDR1 and CDR2: GTSNPN and SVGIG (reference sequence). The CDR3 bases are TGTGCCTGGAGGACGGACGGTGGCACCGGGGAGCTGTTTTTT. Residues: CAWRTDGGTGELFF.

This chain links TRBV6-1 with TRBJ1-1, with D tentatively TRBD1 (6 bases). This CDR3 spans 15 amino acids. Germline-derived CDR1 and CDR2 are MNHNS and SASEGT. V lost 2 bases and J 4 bases, leaving 14 bases between the germline ends. CDR3 DNA: TGTGCCAGCAGTGAATATACAGGGACGGGCACTGAAGCTTTCTTT. Amino acids: CASSEYTGTGTEAFF.

J is TRBJ1-6 and V is TRBV7-9, with TRBD1 as a possible D gene (5 bases). CDR3 length equals 15 residues. Germline V gene data show CDR1 as SEHNR and CDR2 as FQNEAQ (reference sequence). V gave up 6 bases and J gave up 2 bases, with 11 bases separating them. Here the CDR3 DNA reads TGTGCCAGCAGGGGGGGTACGGCCTATAATTCACCCCTCCACTTT. Its translation is CASRGGTAYNSPLHF.

V is TRBV7-2 and J is TRBJ2-5; D is unresolved. Trimming shortened V by 7 bases and J by 7 bases, and 16 bases separated the two germline ends. CDR1 and CDR2 (germline): SGHTA, FQGNSA. This CDR3 contains 13 residues. In DNA form, the CDR3 reads TGTGCCAGCACCCCGGACCTTTCGGTGACCCAGTACTTC. This translates into CASTPDLSVTQYF.

V gene TRBV19 combines with J gene TRBJ1-5; D is ambiguous. The CDR3 loop spans 16 amino acids. Trimming cost V 7 bases and J 1 base, with 17 bases left between them. CDR1 LNHDA and CDR2 SQIVND come from the germline V gene (reference sequence). The CDR3: CASTPKWVTSNQPQHF. The CDR3 DNA reads TGTGCCAGTACCCCAAAGTGGGTGACCAGCAATCAGCCCCAGCATTTT. Looking up the rest from reference TRBV19 and TRBJ1-5 gives the full variable domain: DGGITQSPKYLFRKEGQNVTLSCEQNLNHDAMYWYRQDPGQGLRLIYYSQIVNDFQKGDIAEGYSVSREKKESFPLTVTSAQKNPTAFYLCASTPKWVTSNQPQHFGDGTRLSIL.

The sample holds one count of this clone. In DNA form, the CDR3 reads TGTGCCAGCAGGTCGGGACCAAATCAGCCCCAGCATTTT. It codes for CASRSGPNQPQHF. This chain uses TRBV12-3 or TRBV12-4 with TRBJ1-5; maybe TRBD1 (5 bases). The ends were cut back, 6 bases at V and 4 bases at J, with 10 bases in the middle. The CDR3 runs to 13 residues.

The chain employs TRBV7-2 and TRBJ1-2; D call uncertain. The germline V and J ends were trimmed by 1 base and 3 bases, with 6 bases remaining between them. Germline V CDR1 and CDR2: SGHTA, FQGNSA. The CDR3 sequence is 13 residues long. In DNA, the CDR3 is TGTGCCAGCAGCTTAGGGGCTCACTATGGCTACACCTTC. Its translation is CASSLGAHYGYTF.

The rearrangement uses TRBV6-5 and TRBJ1-2; 7 nucleotides align to TRBD1. The CDR3 runs to 12 residues. The germline V gene has CDR1 MNHEY and CDR2 SVGAGI. Germline trimming cut 6 bases from V and 4 bases from J; bases unmatched to any gene: 2. The CDR3 DNA reads as TGTGCCAGCAGAGGGACAGCCTATGGCTACACCTTC. Translating it yields CASRGTAYGYTF.

The V call is TRBV20-1, the J call TRBJ2-7; 9 positions match TRBD1. Trimming took 3 bases from V and 5 from J; bases not matched to a gene: 11. Germline CDR1 reads DFQATT; CDR2 reads SNEGSKA (reference sequence). The CDR3 has 15 amino acids. CDR3 nucleotides: TGCAGTGCTAGTTGGCGAGACAGGGGGTATGACGAGCAGTACTTC. This sequence encodes CSASWRDRGYDEQYF.

The rearrangement joins TRBV19 to TRBJ2-5; 12 nucleotides agree with TRBD2. Trimming at V came to 5 bases and at J to 7 bases, leaving 8 bases not matched to a gene. Germline lookup yields CDR1 LNHDA and CDR2 SQIVND (reference sequence). The length of the CDR3 is 15 residues. DNA of the CDR3: TGTGCCAGTAGTCCGACTAGCGGGGGCTACAGGACCCAGTACTTC. Its protein is CASSPTSGGYRTQYF.

The V gene is TRBV27, the J gene TRBJ2-7; D is tentatively TRBD1 or TRBD2 (5 bases each). Germline CDR1 MNHEY, CDR2 SMNVEV (reference sequence). The ends were cut back, 0 bases at V and 0 bases at J, with 9 bases in the middle. This CDR3 comprises 15 residues. The CDR3 here is CASSLSPGPSYEQYF. For the CDR3, the DNA is TGTGCCAGCAGTTTATCGCCGGGGCCCTCCTACGAGCAGTACTTC.

The chain links TRBV18 to TRBJ2-5; D is perhaps TRBD2 (6 bases). CDR3 size: 13 residues. V was cut by 3 bases and J by 4 bases, with 9 bases left in between. CDR1 KGHSH and CDR2 LQKENI come from the germline V gene. CDR3 nucleotide sequence: TGTGCCAGCTCACCTCGGGGGATAGAGACCCAGTACTTC. Translated: CASSPRGIETQYF.

This chain links TRBV5-4 with TRBJ1-1; TRBD1 agrees at 10 bases. This CDR3 is 16 amino acids long. With 1 base clipped from V and 5 bases from J, the junction kept 8 bases outside the gene matches. From germline, CDR1 is SGHNT and CDR2 YYREEE (reference sequence). The CDR3 loop is CASSLIRDRGETEAFF. As DNA, the CDR3 is TGTGCCAGCAGCTTGATTAGGGACAGGGGAGAGACTGAAGCTTTCTTT. Together with reference TRBV5-4 and TRBJ1-1, the CDR3 gives the full variable domain: ETGVTQSPTHLIKTRGQQVTLRCSSQSGHNTVSWYQQALGQGPQFIFQYYREEENGRGNFPPRFSGLQFPNYSSELNVNALELDDSALYLCASSLIRDRGETEAFFGQGTRLTVV.

This rearrangement joins TRBV9 to TRBJ2-7; 9 bases match TRBD1. V lost 4 bases and J lost 4; bases outside the gene matches: 9. Germline V gives CDR1 SGDLS, CDR2 YYNGEE. There are 15 residues in the CDR3. Written as DNA, the CDR3 is TGTGCCAGCAGCCCTCAGGGGACAGGGCATTACGAGCAGTACTTC. Protein: CASSPQGTGHYEQYF. Drawing the rest from reference TRBV9 and TRBJ2-7, the complete variable domain is DSGVTQTPKHLITATGQRVTLRCSPRSGDLSVYWYQQSLDQGLQFLIQYYNGEERAKGNILERFSAQQFPDLHSELNLSSLELGDSALYFCASSPQGTGHYEQYFGPGTRLTVT.

A single count supports this clone. The chain carries TRBV19 and TRBJ2-7; D is uncertain. Germline V gives CDR1 LNHDA, CDR2 SQIVND (reference sequence). The V end lost 6 bases, the J end lost 3 bases, and 12 bases lay between the germline ends. The CDR3 is 13 residues long. The chain's CDR3 is CASSTRGDYEQYF. CDR3 coding DNA: TGTGCCAGTAGCACCCGTGGGGACTACGAGCAGTACTTC.

The rearrangement uses TRBV6-2 or TRBV6-3 and TRBJ1-1; D is ambiguous. The CDR3 extends over 12 amino acids. The germline CDR1 and CDR2 sequences are MNHEY and SVGEGT. Trimming took 1 base from V and 7 from J, leaving 7 bases between them. The CDR3 region is CASSYLGVEAFF. In nucleotides, the CDR3 is TGTGCCAGCAGTTACTTGGGAGTTGAAGCTTTCTTT.

CDR3 amino acids: CASSRAGGGVNTGELFF. CDR3 bases: TGTGCCAGTAGTAGAGCGGGAGGGGGTGTTAACACCGGGGAGCTGTTTTTT. This sequence joins TRBV19 and TRBJ2-2; 10 bases are shared with TRBD2. Germline trimming cut 4 bases from V and 2 bases from J; bases unmatched to any gene: 7. CDR3 size: 17 residues. The germline CDR1 and CDR2 sequences are LNHDA and SQIVND (reference sequence).

V usage is TRBV6-5 and J usage is TRBJ1-1; weak D call: TRBD1 (6 bases). This CDR3 has 15 amino acids. The germline V gene encodes CDR1 MNHEY and CDR2 SVGAGI. Trimming cost V 5 bases and J 0 bases, with 13 bases left between them. CDR3 sequence: CASSPGGGLNTEAFF. CDR3 nucleotides: TGTGCCAGCAGTCCCGGGGGGGGCTTGAACACTGAAGCTTTCTTT.

The rearrangement links TRBV5-6 to TRBJ1-2, with D possibly matching TRBD1 (6 bases). Trimming stripped 0 bases from V and 5 bases from J, with 14 bases between. CDR1 and CDR2 (germline): SGHDT, YYEEEE. This CDR3 has 15 residues. The CDR3 reads CASSLVRGAKYGYTF. In nucleotides, the CDR3 is TGTGCCAGCAGCTTGGTGCGGGGGGCGAAATATGGCTACACCTTC.